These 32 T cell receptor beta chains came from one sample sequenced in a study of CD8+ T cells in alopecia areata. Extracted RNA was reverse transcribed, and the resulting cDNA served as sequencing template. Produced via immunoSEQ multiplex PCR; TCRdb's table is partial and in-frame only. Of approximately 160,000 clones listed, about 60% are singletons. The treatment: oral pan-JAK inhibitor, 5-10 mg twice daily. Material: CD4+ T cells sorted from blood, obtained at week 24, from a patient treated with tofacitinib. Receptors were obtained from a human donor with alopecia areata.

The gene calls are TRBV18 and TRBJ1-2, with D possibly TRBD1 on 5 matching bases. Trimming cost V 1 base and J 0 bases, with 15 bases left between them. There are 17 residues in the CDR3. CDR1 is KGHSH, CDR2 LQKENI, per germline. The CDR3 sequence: CASSPLREVPANYGYTF. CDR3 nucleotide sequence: TGTGCCAGCTCACCACTCAGGGAGGTTCCGGCTAACTATGGCTACACCTTC.

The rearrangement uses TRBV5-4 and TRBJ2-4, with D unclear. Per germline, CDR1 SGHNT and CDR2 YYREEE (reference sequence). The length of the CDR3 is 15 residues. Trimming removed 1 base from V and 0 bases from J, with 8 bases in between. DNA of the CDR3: TGTGCCAGCAGCTTGATGCCGGTAGCCAAAAACATTCAGTACTTC. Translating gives CASSLMPVAKNIQYF.

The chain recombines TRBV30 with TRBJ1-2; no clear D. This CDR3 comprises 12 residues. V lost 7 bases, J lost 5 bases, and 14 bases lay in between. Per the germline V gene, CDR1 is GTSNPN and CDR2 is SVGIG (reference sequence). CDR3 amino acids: CASAGTGYGYTF. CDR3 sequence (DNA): TGTGCCTCGGCAGGAACGGGTTATGGCTACACCTTC.

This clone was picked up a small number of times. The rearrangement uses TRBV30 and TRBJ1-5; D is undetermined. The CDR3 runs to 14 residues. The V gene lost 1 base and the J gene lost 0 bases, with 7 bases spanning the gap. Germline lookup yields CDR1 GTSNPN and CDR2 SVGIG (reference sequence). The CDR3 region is CAWSEGYSNQPQHF. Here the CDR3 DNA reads TGTGCCTGGAGTGAGGGTTATAGCAATCAGCCCCAGCATTTT.

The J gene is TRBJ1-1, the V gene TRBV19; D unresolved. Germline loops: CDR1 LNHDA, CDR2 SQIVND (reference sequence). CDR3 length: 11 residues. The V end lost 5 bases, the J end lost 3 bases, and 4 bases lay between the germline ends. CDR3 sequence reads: CASSRHTEAFF. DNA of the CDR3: TGTGCCAGTAGTCGGCACACTGAAGCTTTCTTT.

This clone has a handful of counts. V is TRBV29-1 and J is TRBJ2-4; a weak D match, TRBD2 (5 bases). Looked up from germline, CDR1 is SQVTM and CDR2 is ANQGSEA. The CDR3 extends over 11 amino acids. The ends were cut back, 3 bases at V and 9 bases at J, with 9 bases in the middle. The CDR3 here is CSVDLGGIQYF. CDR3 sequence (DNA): TGCAGCGTTGATCTAGGAGGCATTCAGTACTTC.

For the CDR3, the DNA is TGTGCCAGCAGCTTAATGACAGGGAACAATGAGCAGTTCTTC. This encodes CASSLMTGNNEQFF. This sequence joins TRBV7-3 and TRBJ2-1; TRBD1 agrees at 7 bases. J was trimmed by 5 bases and V by 1 base; bases with no gene match: 2. Germline values: CDR1 SGHTA, CDR2 FQGTGA. The CDR3 consists of 14 residues. Drawing the rest from reference TRBV7-3 and TRBJ2-1, the complete variable domain is GAGVSQTPSNKVTEKGKYVELRCDPISGHTALYWYRQSLGQGPEFLIYFQGTGAADDSGLPNDRFFAVRPEGSVSTLKIQRTERGDSAVYLCASSLMTGNNEQFFGPGTRLTVL.

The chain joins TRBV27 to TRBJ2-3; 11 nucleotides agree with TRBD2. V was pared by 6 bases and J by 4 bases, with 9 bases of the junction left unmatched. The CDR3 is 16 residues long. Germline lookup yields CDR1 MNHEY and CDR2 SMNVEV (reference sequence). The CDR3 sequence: CASRGRGTSGPDTQYF. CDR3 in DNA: TGTGCCAGCAGGGGAAGGGGGACTAGCGGCCCAGATACGCAGTATTTT.

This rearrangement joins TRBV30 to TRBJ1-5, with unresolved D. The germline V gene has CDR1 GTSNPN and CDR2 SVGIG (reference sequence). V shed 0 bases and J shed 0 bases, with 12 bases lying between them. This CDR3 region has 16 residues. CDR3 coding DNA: TGTGCCTGGAGTGTACCGGGGAAGCATAGCAATCAGCCCCAGCATTTT. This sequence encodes CAWSVPGKHSNQPQHF.

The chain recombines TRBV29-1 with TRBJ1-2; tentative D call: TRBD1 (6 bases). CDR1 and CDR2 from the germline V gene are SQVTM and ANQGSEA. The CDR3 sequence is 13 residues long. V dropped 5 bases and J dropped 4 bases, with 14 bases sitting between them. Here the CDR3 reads CSVSRGVGYGYTF. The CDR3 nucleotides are TGCAGCGTTTCGAGGGGGGTTGGCTATGGCTACACCTTC.

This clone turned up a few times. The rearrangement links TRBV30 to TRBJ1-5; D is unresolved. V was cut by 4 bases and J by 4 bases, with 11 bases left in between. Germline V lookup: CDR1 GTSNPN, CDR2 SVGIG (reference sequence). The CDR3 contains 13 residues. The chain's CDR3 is CAWTRNSNQPQHF. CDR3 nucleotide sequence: TGTGCCTGGACTCGGAACTCTAATCAGCCCCAGCATTTT.

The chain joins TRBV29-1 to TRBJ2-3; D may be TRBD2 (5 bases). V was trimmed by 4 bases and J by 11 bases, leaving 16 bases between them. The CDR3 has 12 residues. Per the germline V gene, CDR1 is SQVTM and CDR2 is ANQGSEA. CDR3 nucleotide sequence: TGCAGCGTTGCAACGACGGGGAAGGAGCAGTATTTT. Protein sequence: CSVATTGKEQYF.

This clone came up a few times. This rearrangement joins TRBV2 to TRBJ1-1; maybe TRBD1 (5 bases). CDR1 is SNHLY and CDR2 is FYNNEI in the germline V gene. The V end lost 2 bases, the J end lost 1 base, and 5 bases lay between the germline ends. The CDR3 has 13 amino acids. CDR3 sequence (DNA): TGTGCCAGCAGTGAACAGGGGAACACTGAAGCTTTCTTT. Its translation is CASSEQGNTEAFF.

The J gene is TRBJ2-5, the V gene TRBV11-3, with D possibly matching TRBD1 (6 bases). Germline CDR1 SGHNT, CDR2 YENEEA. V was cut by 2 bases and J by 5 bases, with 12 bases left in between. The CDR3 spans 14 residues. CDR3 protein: CASSLIRGVETQYF. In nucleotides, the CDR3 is TGTGCCAGCAGCTTAATCAGGGGTGTGGAGACCCAGTACTTC.

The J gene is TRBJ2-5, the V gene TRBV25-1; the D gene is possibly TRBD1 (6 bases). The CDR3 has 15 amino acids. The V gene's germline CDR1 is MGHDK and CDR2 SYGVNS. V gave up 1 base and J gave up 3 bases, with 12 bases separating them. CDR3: CASSEFGGPKETQYF. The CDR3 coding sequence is TGTGCCAGCAGTGAATTTGGGGGCCCGAAAGAGACCCAGTACTTC.

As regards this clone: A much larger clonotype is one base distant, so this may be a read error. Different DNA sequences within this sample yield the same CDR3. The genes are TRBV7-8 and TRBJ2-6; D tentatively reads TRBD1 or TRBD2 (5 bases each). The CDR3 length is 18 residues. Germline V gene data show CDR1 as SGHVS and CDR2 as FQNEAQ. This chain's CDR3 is CASSLVGALISGANVLTF. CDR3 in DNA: TGTGCCAGCAGCTTAGTCGGGGCTTTGATCTCTGGGGCCAATGTCCTGACTTTC.

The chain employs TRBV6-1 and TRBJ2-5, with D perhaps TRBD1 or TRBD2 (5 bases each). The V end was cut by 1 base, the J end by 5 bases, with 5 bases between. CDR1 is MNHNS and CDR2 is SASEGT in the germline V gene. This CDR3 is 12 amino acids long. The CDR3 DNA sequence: TGTGCCAGCAGTGAAGGGGGGGAGACCCAGTACTTC. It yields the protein CASSEGGETQYF.

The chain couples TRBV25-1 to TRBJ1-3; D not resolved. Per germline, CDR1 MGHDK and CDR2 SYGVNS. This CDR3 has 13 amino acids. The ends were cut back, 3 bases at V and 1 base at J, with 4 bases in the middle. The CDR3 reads CASSEWSGNTIYF. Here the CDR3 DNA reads TGTGCCAGCAGTGAGTGGTCTGGAAACACCATATATTTT.

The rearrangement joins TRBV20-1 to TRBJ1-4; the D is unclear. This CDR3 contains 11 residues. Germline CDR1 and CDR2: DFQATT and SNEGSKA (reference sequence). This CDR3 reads CSAAIDEKLFF. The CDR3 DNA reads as TGCAGCGCTGCCATAGATGAAAAACTGTTTTTT.

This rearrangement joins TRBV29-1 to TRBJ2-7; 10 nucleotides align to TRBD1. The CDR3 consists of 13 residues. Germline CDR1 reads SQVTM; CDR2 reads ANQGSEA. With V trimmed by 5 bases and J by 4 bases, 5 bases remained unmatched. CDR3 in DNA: TGCAGCGTTTGGACAGGGGGTCGGTACGAGCAGTACTTC. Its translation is CSVWTGGRYEQYF.

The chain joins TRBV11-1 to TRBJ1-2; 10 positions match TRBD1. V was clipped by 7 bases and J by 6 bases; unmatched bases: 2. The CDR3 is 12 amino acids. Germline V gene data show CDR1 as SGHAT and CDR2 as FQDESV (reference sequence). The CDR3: CASTTGGDGYTF. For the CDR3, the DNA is TGTGCCAGCACGACAGGGGGCGATGGCTACACCTTC. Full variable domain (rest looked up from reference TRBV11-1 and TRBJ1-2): EAEVAQSPRYKITEKSQAVAFWCDPISGHATLYWYRQILGQGPELLVQFQDESVVDDSQLPKDRFSAERLKGVDSTLKIQPAELGDSAMYLCASTTGGDGYTFGSGTRLTVV.

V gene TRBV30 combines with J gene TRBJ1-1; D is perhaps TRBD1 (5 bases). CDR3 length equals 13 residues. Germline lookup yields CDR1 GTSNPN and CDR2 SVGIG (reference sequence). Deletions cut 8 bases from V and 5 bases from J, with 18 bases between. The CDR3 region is CASADGGWTEAFF. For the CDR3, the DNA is TGTGCCAGTGCCGACGGGGGTTGGACTGAAGCTTTCTTT.

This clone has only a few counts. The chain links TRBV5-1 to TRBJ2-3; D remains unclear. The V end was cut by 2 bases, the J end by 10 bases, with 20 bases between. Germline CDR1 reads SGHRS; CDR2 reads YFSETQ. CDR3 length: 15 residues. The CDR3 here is CASSLDSAAPSPQYF. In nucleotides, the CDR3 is TGCGCCAGCAGCTTAGACTCCGCCGCCCCGTCACCGCAGTATTTT.

This CDR3 is CSVYTRQGYTF. In DNA, the CDR3 is TGCAGCGTGTACACCCGGCAAGGCTACACCTTC. The chain has TRBV29-1 and TRBJ1-2; D gene unclear. The CDR3 loop spans 11 amino acids. V was shortened by 6 bases and J by 8 bases, with 13 bases between the two germline ends. In germline, CDR1 is SQVTM, CDR2 ANQGSEA.

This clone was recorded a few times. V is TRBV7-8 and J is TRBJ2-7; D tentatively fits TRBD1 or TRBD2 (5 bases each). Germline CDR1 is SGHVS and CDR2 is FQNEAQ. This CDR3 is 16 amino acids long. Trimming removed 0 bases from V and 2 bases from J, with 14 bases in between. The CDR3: CASSLALWDGPYEQYF. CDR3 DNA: TGTGCCAGCAGCTTAGCTCTTTGGGACGGACCCTACGAGCAGTACTTC.

CDR3 nucleotides: TGCAGCGTTGGGACGGGGGGACAAGAGACCCAGTACTTC. Protein sequence: CSVGTGGQETQYF. The chain has TRBV29-1 and TRBJ2-5, with TRBD2 matching over 7 bases. Trimming at V came to 4 bases and at J to 2 bases, leaving 4 bases not matched to a gene. Germline V CDR1 and CDR2: SQVTM, ANQGSEA. There are 13 residues in the CDR3. The whole variable domain, filled in from reference TRBV29-1 and TRBJ2-5, reads SAVISQKPSRDICQRGTSLTIQCQVDSQVTMMFWYRQQPGQSLTLIATANQGSEATYESGFVIDKFPISRPNLTFSTLTVSNMSPEDSSIYLCSVGTGGQETQYFGPGTRLLVL.

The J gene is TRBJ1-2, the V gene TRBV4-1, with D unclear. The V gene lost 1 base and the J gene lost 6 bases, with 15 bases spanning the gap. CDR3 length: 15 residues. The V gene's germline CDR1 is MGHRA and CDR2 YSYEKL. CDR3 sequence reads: CASSQARDRDDGYTF. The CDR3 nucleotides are TGCGCCAGCAGCCAAGCCCGGGATCGGGATGATGGCTACACCTTC.

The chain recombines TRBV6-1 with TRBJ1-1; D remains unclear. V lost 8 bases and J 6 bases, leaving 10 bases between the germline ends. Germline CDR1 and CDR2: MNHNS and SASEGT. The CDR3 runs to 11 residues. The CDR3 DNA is TGTGCCAGCTTAGGGCATTCTGAAGCTTTCTTT. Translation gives CASLGHSEAFF.

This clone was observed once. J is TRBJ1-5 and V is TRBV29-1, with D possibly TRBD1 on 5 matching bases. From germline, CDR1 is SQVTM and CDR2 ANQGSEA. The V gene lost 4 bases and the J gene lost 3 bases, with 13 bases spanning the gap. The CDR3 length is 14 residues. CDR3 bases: TGCAGCGTTGTTGGGGCGGGGAACAATCAGCCCCAGCATTTT. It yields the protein CSVVGAGNNQPQHF.

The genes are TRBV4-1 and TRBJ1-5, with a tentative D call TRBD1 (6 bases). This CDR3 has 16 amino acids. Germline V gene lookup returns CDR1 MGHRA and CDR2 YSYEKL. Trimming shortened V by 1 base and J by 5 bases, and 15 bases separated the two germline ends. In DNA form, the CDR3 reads TGCGCCAGCAGCCAAGGAGGGGGAGAGGGATATCAGCCCCAGCATTTT. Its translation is CASSQGGGEGYQPQHF.

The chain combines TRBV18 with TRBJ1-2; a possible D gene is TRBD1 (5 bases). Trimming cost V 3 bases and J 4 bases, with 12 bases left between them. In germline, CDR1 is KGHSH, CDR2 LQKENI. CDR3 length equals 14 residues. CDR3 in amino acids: CASSPEGTSYGYTF. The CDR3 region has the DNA TGTGCCAGCTCACCGGAGGGGACGAGCTATGGCTACACCTTC.

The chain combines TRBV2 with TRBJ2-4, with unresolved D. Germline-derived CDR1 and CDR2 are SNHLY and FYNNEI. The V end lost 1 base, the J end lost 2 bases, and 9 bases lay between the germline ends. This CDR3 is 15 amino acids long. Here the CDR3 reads CASSEGPATKNIQYF. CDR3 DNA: TGTGCCAGCAGTGAAGGGCCAGCTACCAAAAACATTCAGTACTTC.